Given below is one T cell receptor beta chain in context. What was sequenced were expressed TCRB transcripts, since all of the isolated RNA had been reverse transcribed. Produced via immunoSEQ multiplex PCR; TCRdb's table is partial and in-frame only. The sample has over 150,000 clones, 13% seen once. This specimen comes from a study of beta chain features in type 1 diabetes. Unmatched junction bases numbered 5, after V lost 6 bases and J lost 2 bases. Looked up from germline, CDR1 is SGHTA and CDR2 is FQGNSA. The CDR3 spans 15 residues. Sequenced sample: central memory CD4+ T cells from blood. This TCR was recovered from a woman aged 18-35 years in good health. The rearrangement links TRBV7-2 to TRBJ2-4; 9 positions match TRBD2. The CDR3 coding sequence is TGTGCCAGCAGGGCGGGGGGGCTAACCAAAAACATTCAGTACTTC. It codes for CASRAGGLTKNIQYF.